This T cell receptor beta chain was recovered during a study of shared clonotypes between healthy human individuals. Overall study results and limits: Naive subsets, compared against memory subsets, generally had larger estimated richness values. Limited genetic and exposure-history diversity came from having few donors.

Here immunoSEQ multiplex PCR was the method, and the copy in TCRdb shows in-frame clones only, minus some. Here the sample spans approximately 2.1 million clones, approximately 93% being singletons. This clone was observed a handful of times. Its antigen is still unknown. The V gene's germline CDR1 is SQVTM and CDR2 ANQGSEA. This CDR3 is built from 12 residues. Trimming took off 2 bases at V and 6 bases at J, with 10 bases between the two ends. The source material was naive CD4+ T cells from PBMCs. Subset described: CD45RA+ positively selected. The chain joins TRBV29-1 to TRBJ1-1; D unresolved. The TCR originated in a young man in good health. Some clones in this sample may be carry-over from other donors' samples. CDR3 amino acids: CSVEPPGAEAFF. The CDR3 DNA is TGCAGCGTTGAACCCCCTGGGGCTGAAGCTTTCTTT.